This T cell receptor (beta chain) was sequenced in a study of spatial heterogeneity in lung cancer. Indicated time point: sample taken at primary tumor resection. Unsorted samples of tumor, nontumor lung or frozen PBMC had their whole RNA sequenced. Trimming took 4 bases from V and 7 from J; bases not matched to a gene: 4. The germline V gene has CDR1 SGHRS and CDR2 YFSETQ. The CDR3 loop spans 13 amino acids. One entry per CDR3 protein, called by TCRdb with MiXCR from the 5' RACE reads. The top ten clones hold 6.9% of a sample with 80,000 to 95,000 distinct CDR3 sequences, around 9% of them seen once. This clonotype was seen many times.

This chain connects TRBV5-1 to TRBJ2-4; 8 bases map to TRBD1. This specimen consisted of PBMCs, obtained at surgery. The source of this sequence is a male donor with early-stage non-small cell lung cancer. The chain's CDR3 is CASSPDRGNIQYF. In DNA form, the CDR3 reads TGCGCCAGCAGCCCAGACAGGGGTAACATTCAGTACTTC.